Listed here are 13 T cell receptor beta chains from one sample, sequenced in a study of neurological immune-mediated disorders. TCRdb independently ran MiXCR on the 5' RACE reads; one entry per CDR3 protein. The sample carries some 38,000 distinct CDR3 sequences, 3.5% to 4% recorded once. Sequenced material: PBMCs. Receptor source: a man aged 25-40 years with multiple sclerosis.

This clonotype was counted only a few times. CDR3 nucleotide sequence: TGTGCCAGCAGCTCCCTCGGGGGGAGCTCCTACAATGAGCAGTTCTTC. Protein sequence: CASSSLGGSSYNEQFF. The chain uses TRBV7-3 and TRBJ2-1; 7 bases map to TRBD2. CDR3 size: 16 residues. Losses at the gene ends were 4 bases for V and 0 bases for J; bases not matched to a gene: 6. Per the germline V gene, CDR1 is SGHTA and CDR2 is FQGTGA.

This clonotype was seen many times. This chain links TRBV12-3 or TRBV12-4 with TRBJ2-7, with 13 bases matching TRBD2. Trimming cost V 5 bases and J 2 bases; bases outside gene matches: 3. This CDR3 has 15 residues. The CDR3 region is CASSILAGGPYEQYF. The CDR3 bases are TGTGCCAGCAGTATACTAGCGGGGGGGCCCTACGAGCAGTACTTC.

This clonotype was seen repeatedly, ten times or more. The chain links TRBV5-1 to TRBJ2-7, with D maybe TRBD1 (6 bases). The germline V gene has CDR1 SGHRS and CDR2 YFSETQ. The V end was cut by 7 bases, the J end by 7 bases, with 12 bases between. The CDR3 totals 11 residues. CDR3 nucleotides: TGCGCCAGCGGAGAAGGGGGAGAGCAGTACTTC. Its protein is CASGEGGEQYF.

This clonotype was seen many times. The chain carries TRBV6-1 and TRBJ1-2; D not resolved. The CDR3 sequence is 13 residues long. Deletions cut 1 base from V and 4 bases from J, with 7 bases between. Looked up from germline, CDR1 is MNHNS and CDR2 is SASEGT. The CDR3 reads CASSEDESYGYTF. CDR3 in DNA: TGTGCCAGCAGTGAAGACGAGAGCTATGGCTACACCTTC.

This clonotype was recorded many times. The chain combines TRBV7-2 with TRBJ1-6, with TRBD1 as a possible D gene (6 bases). The CDR3 is 13 residues long. Trimming pared 5 bases from V and 12 bases from J, leaving 14 bases between. The germline CDR1 and CDR2 sequences are SGHTA and FQGNSA. CDR3 amino acids: CASSGQPREPLHF. The CDR3 nucleotides are TGTGCCAGCAGCGGACAGCCACGGGAACCCCTCCACTTT.

In its sample, this clonotype was seen a few times. The V call is TRBV9, the J call TRBJ2-7; D remains unclear. Germline loops: CDR1 SGDLS, CDR2 YYNGEE. V lost 0 bases and J lost 7, with 20 bases in between. This CDR3 is built from 16 residues. The CDR3 DNA is TGTGCCAGCAGCGTAGTGGATGGGCAGGCTGGTGGGGAGCAGTACTTC. Its translation: CASSVVDGQAGGEQYF.

This clonotype was seen many times. The chain links TRBV6-2 or TRBV6-3 to TRBJ2-4, with 11 positions matching TRBD2. V was pared by 4 bases and J by 2 bases, with 7 bases of the junction left unmatched. The CDR3 contains 17 residues. The V gene's germline CDR1 is MNHEY and CDR2 SVGEGT. Written as DNA, the CDR3 is TGTGCCAGCAGTTTCGTAGCGGGGGGGTCGACCAAAAACATTCAGTACTTC. It specifies CASSFVAGGSTKNIQYF.

This clonotype occurred many times. V is TRBV7-8 and J is TRBJ2-1; D unresolved. The CDR3 runs to 11 residues. CDR1 is SGHVS and CDR2 is FQNEAQ in the germline V gene. The germline V and J ends were trimmed by 2 bases and 5 bases, with 1 base remaining between them. The CDR3 reads CASSLNNEQFF. CDR3 DNA sequence: TGTGCCAGCAGCTTAAACAATGAGCAGTTCTTC.

This clonotype is labeled as medium-sized. This sequence joins TRBV20-1 and TRBJ1-1; D remains unclear. The V gene lost 5 bases and the J gene lost 5 bases, with 15 bases spanning the gap. The CDR3 contains 13 residues. Germline lookup yields CDR1 DFQATT and CDR2 SNEGSKA (reference sequence). Here the CDR3 DNA reads TGCAGTGCTGACGTTGGGGAAAGGACTGAAGCTTTCTTT. Protein: CSADVGERTEAFF.

The V call is TRBV5-5, the J call TRBJ2-1, with 8 nucleotides matching TRBD1. The CDR3 length is 15 residues. Germline V gene data show CDR1 as SGHKS and CDR2 as YYEKEE (reference sequence). The J segment lost 0 bases and the V segment lost 4 bases, leaving 3 bases of the junction unmatched. The CDR3 sequence is CASSQTGGSYNEQFF. DNA for the CDR3: TGTGCCAGCAGCCAAACAGGGGGCTCCTACAATGAGCAGTTCTTC.

This clonotype was counted ten times or more. The chain recombines TRBV20-1 with TRBJ2-5; the D gene is possibly TRBD2 (5 bases). V lost 3 bases and J 2 bases, leaving 7 bases between the germline ends. This CDR3 region has 12 residues. CDR1 is DFQATT and CDR2 is SNEGSKA in the germline V gene (reference sequence). CDR3 region: CSARTGQETQYF. The CDR3 DNA reads as TGCAGTGCTAGGACGGGGCAAGAGACCCAGTACTTC.

This clonotype was observed many times. The chain couples TRBV12-3 or TRBV12-4 to TRBJ1-2; 7 positions match TRBD1. V dropped 6 bases and J dropped 2; count of bases not matched to a gene: 3. The CDR3 is made up of 13 amino acids. CDR3 bases: TGTGCCAGCAGCAGGGACAGAAACTATGGCTACACCTTC. This encodes CASSRDRNYGYTF.

This clonotype was picked up many times. CDR3 DNA sequence: TGTGCCAGCAGTTGGACAGGGAACACCGGGGAGCTGTTTTTT. It is translated as CASSWTGNTGELFF. The genes are TRBV12-3 or TRBV12-4 and TRBJ2-2; 7 bases fit TRBD1. The CDR3 covers 14 residues. V trimming: 4 bases; J trimming: 1 base; junction bases outside the gene matches: 0.